This T cell receptor beta chain was recorded in a study of graft-versus-host responses after intestinal transplantation. Turning to the study itself: Each recipient received anti-thymocyte globulin induction, then tacrolimus and steroids for around 3 years.

For this clone: What it recognizes is unknown.

The assay was immunoSEQ multiplex PCR, and TCRdb's table has in-frame clones only and misses some. The repertoire holds tens of thousands of clones, with 75% to 95% as singletons. Study-level results: Elevated graft-versus-host to host-versus-graft clonal ratios in allografts were recorded for patients with graft-donor T cell macrochimerism. Researchers found GvH clones in recipient marrow, and some showed up first in ileum or blood.

The clonotype was recovered from a human patient who received an intestinal transplant, so some T cells may come from the graft donor. Sequences were derived from PBMCs, sampled around 95 weeks after intestinal transplant.

The CDR3 coding sequence is TGTGCCACCAATCCCGGGGTGGGCACAAACTACGAGCAGTACTTC. Translating it yields CATNPGVGTNYEQYF. The J gene is TRBJ2-7, the V gene TRBV27, with D perhaps matching TRBD2 (5 bases). V shed 10 bases and J shed 3 bases, with 22 bases lying between them. Per the germline V gene, CDR1 is MNHEY and CDR2 is SMNVEV (reference sequence). CDR3 length: 15 residues.